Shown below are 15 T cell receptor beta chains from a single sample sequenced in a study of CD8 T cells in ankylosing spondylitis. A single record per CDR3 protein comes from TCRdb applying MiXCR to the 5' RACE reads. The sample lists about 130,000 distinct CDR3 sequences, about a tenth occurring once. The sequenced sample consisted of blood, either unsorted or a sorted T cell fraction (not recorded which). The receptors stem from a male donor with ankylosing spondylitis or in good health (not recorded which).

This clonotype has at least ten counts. The CDR3 spells CASSLGSLRILAQYF. CDR3 in DNA: TGTGCCAGCAGCTTAGGTTCACTCCGAATATTGGCCCAGTACTTC. The rearrangement joins TRBV11-2 to TRBJ2-5, with D hard to call. The CDR3 is made up of 15 amino acids. Trimming removed 1 base at V and 9 bases at J, with 18 bases between. Germline V lookup: CDR1 SGHAT, CDR2 FQNNGV.

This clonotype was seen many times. The CDR3 loop is CASSLNLAVNTGELFF. In DNA form, the CDR3 reads TGCGCCAGCAGCTTAAATCTAGCGGTTAACACCGGGGAGCTGTTTTTT. The chain uses TRBV5-1 and TRBJ2-2; 7 bases match TRBD2. The CDR3 has 16 amino acids. With 2 bases clipped from V and 2 bases from J, the junction kept 6 bases outside the gene matches. Germline lookup yields CDR1 SGHRS and CDR2 YFSETQ.

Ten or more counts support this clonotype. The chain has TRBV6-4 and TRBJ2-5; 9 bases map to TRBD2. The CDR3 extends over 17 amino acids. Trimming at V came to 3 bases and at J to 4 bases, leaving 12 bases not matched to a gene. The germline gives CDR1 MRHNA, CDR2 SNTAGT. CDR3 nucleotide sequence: TGTGCCAGCAGTGAACGGCTAGCGGGGAGATGGGTAGAGACCCAGTACTTC. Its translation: CASSERLAGRWVETQYF.

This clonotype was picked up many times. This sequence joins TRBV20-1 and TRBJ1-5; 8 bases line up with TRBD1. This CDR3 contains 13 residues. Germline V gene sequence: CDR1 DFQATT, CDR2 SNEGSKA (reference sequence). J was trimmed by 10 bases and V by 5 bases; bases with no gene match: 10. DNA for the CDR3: TGCAGTGCTGGAGGACAGGGACGAGCTCCCCAGCATTTT. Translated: CSAGGQGRAPQHF.

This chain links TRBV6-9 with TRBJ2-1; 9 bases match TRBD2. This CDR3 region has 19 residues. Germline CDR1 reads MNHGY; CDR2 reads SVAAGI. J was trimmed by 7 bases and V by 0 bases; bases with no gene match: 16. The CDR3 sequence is CASSYSGRGAGGRGNEQFF. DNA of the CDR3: TGTGCCAGCAGTTATTCGGGCAGGGGAGCGGGAGGTCGAGGAAATGAGCAGTTCTTC.

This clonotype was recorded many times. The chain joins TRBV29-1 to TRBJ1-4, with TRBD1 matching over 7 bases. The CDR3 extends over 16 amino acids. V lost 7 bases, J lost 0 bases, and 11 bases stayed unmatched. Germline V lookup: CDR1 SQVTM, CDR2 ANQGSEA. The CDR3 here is CSALPGTETTNEKLFF. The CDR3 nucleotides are TGCAGCGCTCTCCCCGGGACAGAAACAACTAATGAAAAACTGTTTTTT.

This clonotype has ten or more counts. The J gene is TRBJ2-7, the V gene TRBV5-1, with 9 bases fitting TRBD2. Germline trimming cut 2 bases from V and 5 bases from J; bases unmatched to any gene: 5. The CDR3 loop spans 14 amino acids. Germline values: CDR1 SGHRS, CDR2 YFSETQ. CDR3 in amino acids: CASSFASGMDEQYF. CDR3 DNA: TGCGCCAGCAGCTTCGCTAGCGGGATGGACGAGCAGTACTTC.

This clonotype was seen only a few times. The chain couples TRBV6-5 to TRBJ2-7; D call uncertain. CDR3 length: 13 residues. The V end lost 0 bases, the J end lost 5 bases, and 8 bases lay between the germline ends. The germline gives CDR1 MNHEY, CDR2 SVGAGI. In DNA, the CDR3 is TGTGCCAGCAGTTACTCGAGTCTCGACGAGCAGTACTTC. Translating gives CASSYSSLDEQYF.

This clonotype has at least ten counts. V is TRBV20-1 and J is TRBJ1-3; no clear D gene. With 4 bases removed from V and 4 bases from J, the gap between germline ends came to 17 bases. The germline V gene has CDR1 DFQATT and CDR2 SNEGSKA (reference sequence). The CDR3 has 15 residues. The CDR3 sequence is CSATTDRAQGNTIYF. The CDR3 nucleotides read TGCAGTGCTACAACAGACCGGGCGCAGGGAAACACCATATATTTT.

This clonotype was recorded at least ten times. The CDR3 protein is CASSWGQVQETQYF. The CDR3 DNA reads TGTGCCAGCAGCTGGGGACAGGTCCAAGAGACCCAGTACTTC. The chain couples TRBV7-2 to TRBJ2-5; 8 positions agree with TRBD1. The J segment lost 1 base and the V segment lost 4 bases, leaving 2 bases of the junction unmatched. From germline, CDR1 is SGHTA and CDR2 FQGNSA. The CDR3 runs 14 residues.

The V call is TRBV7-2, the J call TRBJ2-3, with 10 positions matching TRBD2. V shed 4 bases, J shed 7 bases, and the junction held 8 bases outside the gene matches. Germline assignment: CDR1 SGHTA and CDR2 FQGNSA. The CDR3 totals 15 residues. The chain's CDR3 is CASSSGAGGPNTQYF. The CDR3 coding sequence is TGTGCCAGCAGCTCTGGAGCGGGAGGGCCAAATACGCAGTATTTT.

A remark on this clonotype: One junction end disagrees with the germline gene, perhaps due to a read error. CDR3 region: CASSLAGRSLFFF. The CDR3, as DNA: TGCGCCAGCAGCTTGGCCGGACGCTCCCTGTTCTTCTTC. The chain recombines TRBV5-1 with TRBJ2-7, with D unresolved. Germline V gene data show CDR1 as SGHRS and CDR2 as YFSETQ. CDR3 length equals 13 residues.

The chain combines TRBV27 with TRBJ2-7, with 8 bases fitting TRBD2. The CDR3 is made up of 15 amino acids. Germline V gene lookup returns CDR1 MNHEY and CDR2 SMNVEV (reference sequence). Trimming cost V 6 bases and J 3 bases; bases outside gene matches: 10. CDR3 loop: CASSLLAGSSYEQYF. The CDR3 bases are TGTGCCAGCAGCCTATTAGCGGGAAGCAGCTACGAGCAGTACTTC.

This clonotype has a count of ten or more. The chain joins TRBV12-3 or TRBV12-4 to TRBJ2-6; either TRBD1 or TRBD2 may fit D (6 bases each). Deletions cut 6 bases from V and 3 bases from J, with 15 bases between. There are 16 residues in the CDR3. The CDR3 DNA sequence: TGTGCCAGCAGACCCTCGGGGGCGCTTGGGGCCAACGTCCTGACTTTC. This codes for CASRPSGALGANVLTF.

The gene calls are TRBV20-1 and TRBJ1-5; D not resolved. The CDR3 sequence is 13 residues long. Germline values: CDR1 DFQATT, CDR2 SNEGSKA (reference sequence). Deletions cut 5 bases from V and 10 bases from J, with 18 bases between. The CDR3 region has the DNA TGCAGTGCTGAAGACCCCTCATCAGTACCCCAGCATTTT. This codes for CSAEDPSSVPQHF.